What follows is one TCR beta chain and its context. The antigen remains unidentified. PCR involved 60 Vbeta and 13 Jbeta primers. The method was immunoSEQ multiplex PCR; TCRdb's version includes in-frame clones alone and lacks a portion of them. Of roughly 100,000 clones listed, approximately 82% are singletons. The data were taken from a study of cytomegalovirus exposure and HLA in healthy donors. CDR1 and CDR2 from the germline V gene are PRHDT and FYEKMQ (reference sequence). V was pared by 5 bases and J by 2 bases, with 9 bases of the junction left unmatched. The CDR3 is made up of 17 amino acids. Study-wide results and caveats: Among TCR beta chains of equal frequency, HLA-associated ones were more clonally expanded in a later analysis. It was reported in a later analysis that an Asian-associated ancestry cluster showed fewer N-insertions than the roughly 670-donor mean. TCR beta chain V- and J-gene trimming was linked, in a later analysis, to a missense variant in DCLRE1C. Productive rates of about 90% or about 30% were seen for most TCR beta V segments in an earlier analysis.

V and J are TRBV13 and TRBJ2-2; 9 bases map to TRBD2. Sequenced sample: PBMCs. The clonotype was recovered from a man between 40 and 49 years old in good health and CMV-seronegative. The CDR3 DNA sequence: TGTGCCAGCAGCGCAGCCGGGACTAGCTATAACACCGGGGAGCTGTTTTTT. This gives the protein CASSAAGTSYNTGELFF.